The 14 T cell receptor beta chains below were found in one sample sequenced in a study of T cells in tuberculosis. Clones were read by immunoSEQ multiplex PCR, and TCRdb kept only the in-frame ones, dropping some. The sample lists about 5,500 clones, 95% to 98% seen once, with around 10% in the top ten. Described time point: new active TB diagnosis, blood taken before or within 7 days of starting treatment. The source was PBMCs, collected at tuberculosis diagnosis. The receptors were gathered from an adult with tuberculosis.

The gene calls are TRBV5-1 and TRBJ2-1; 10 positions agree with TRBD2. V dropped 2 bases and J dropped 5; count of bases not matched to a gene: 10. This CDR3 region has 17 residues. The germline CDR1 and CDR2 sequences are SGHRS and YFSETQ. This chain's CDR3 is CASSFRASGREHNEQFF. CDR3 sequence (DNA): TGCGCCAGCAGCTTCAGGGCGAGCGGGAGGGAACACAATGAGCAGTTCTTC.

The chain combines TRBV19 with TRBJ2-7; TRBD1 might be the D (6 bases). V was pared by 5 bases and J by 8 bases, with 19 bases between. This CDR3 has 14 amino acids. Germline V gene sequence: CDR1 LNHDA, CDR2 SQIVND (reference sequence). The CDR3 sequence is CASSPDRSGLKQYF. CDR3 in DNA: TGTGCCAGTAGTCCCGACAGGTCCGGTCTTAAGCAGTACTTC.

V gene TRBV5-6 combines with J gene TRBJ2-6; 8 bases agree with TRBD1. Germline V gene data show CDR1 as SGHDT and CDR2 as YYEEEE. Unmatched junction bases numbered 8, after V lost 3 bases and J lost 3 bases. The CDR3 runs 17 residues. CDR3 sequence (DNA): TGTGCCAGCAGCTCCGTCAGGGGGCGTCTTGGGGCCAACGTCCTGACTTTC. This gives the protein CASSSVRGRLGANVLTF.

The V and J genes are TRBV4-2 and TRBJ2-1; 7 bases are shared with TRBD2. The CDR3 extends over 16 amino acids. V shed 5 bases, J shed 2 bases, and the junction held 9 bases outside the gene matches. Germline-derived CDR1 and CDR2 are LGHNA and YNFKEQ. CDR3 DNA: TGTGCCAGCAGCTCTGGCGGGGGACGTACCTACAATGAGCAGTTCTTC. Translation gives CASSSGGGRTYNEQFF.

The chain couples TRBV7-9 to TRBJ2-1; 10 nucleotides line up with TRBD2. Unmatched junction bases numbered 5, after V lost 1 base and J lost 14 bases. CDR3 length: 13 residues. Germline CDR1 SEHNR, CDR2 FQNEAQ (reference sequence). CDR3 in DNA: TGTGCCAGCAGCTTAGAAAGCGGGAGGGTAGAGTTCTTC. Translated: CASSLESGRVEFF.

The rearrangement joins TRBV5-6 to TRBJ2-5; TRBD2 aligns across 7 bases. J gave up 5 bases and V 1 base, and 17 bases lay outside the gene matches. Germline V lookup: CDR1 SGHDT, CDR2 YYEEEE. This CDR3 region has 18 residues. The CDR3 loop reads CASSLLGGSRVTVETQYF. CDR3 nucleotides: TGTGCCAGCAGCTTGTTGGGGGGGAGTAGGGTAACTGTGGAGACCCAGTACTTC.

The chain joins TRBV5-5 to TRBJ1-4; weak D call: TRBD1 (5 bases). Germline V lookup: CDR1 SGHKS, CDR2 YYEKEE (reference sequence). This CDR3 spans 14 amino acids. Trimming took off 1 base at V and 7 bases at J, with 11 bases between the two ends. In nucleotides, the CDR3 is TGTGCCAGCAGCTTGATCGAGACAGTTGAAAAACTGTTTTTT. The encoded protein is CASSLIETVEKLFF.

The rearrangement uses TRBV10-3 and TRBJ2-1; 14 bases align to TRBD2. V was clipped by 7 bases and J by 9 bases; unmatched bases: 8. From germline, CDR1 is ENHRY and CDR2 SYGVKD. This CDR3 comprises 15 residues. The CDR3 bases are TGTGCCATCACCCCGACTAGCGGGGGGGAATTTGAGCAGTTCTTC. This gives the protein CAITPTSGGEFEQFF.

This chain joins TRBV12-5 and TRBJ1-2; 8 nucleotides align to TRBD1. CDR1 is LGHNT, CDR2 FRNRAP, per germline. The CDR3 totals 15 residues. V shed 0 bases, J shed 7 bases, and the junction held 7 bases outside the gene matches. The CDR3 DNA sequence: TGTGCTAGTGGTTTGGTTCCAGGGGGCGCGAGTGGCTACACCTTC. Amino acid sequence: CASGLVPGGASGYTF.

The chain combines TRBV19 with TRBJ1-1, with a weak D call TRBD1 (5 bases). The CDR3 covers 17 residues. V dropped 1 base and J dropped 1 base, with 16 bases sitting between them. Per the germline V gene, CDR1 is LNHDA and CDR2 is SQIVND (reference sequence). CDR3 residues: CASSIGGGPARNTEAFF. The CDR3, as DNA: TGTGCCAGTAGTATAGGGGGGGGTCCAGCTAGGAACACTGAAGCTTTCTTT. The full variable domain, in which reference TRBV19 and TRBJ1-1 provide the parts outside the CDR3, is DGGITQSPKYLFRKEGQNVTLSCEQNLNHDAMYWYRQDPGQGLRLIYYSQIVNDFQKGDIAEGYSVSREKKESFPLTVTSAQKNPTAFYLCASSIGGGPARNTEAFFGQGTRLTVV.

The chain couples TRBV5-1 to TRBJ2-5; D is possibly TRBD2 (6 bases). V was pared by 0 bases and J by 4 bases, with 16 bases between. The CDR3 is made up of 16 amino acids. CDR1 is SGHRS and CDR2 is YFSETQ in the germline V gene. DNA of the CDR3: TGCGCCAGCAGCTTGGATTACAGTTTGGGAGGAGAGACCCAGTACTTC. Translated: CASSLDYSLGGETQYF.

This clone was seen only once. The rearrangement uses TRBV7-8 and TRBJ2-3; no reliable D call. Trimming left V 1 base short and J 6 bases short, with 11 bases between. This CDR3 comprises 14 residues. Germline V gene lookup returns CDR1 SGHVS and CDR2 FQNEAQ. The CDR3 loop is CASSLGDWSDTQYF. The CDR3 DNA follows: TGTGCCAGCAGCTTAGGAGACTGGAGCGATACGCAGTATTTT.

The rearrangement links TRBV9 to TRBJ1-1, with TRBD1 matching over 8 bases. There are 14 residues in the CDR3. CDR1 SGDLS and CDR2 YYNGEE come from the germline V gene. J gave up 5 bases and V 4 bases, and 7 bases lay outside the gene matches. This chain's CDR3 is CASSPWTGWTEAFF. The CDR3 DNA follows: TGTGCCAGCAGCCCTTGGACAGGGTGGACTGAAGCTTTCTTT.

In DNA, the CDR3 is TGCGCCAGCAGCCAGGCCGGACAGGGGACAGATACGCAGTATTTT. This sequence encodes CASSQAGQGTDTQYF. V and J are TRBV4-1 and TRBJ2-3; 9 nucleotides line up with TRBD1. The CDR3 has 15 amino acids. V lost 3 bases to trimming and J lost 3 bases; unmatched junction nucleotides: 4. From germline, CDR1 is MGHRA and CDR2 YSYEKL.